These T cell receptor beta chains were read from a single sample in a study of T cell repertoires in cytomegalovirus infection. TCRdb re-analysed the reads in MiXCR, keeping a single row per CDR3 protein. The sample has approximately 990,000 distinct CDR3 sequences; around a third are singletons. For these TCRs, the target antigens are not known. The sequenced sample was cultured CD8+ T cells from PBMCs, obtained from culture after CMV antigen stimulation. The receptors come from a human donor in good health (CMV status not recorded). Some clones in this sample may be carry-over from other donors' samples. Each CDR3 is given with its conserved first and last residue. D genes are given only for firm matches. Only part of the rows carry a size: once, few, many, or a class if the clone is expanded.

v_call	clone_size	d_call	j_call	cdr3_aa	cdr3_nt
TRBV7-9	few	.	TRBJ2-5	CASSSPRREETQYF	TGTGCCAGCAGCTCCCCCCGTAGGGAAGAGACCCAGTACTTC
TRBV6-1	.	.	TRBJ2-7	CASSPDETYEQYF	TGTGCCAGCAGCCCCGACGAGACTTACGAGCAGTACTTC
TRBV4-2	few	.	TRBJ1-1	CASRSSGAVGGTEAFF	TGTGCCAGCAGAAGTTCAGGGGCTGTCGGAGGCACTGAAGCTTTCTTT
TRBV5-6	.	.	TRBJ2-7	CASSSGTLHYEQYF	TGTGCCAGCAGCTCCGGGACCCTGCACTACGAGCAGTACTTC
TRBV20-1	few	.	TRBJ1-5	CSAREAGGSNQPQHF	TGCAGTGCTAGAGAGGCCGGGGGTAGCAATCAGCCCCAGCATTTT
TRBV9	.	.	TRBJ1-3	CASSVQGGISSGNTIYF	TGTGCCAGCAGCGTCCAGGGAGGGATCAGCTCTGGAAACACCATATATTTT
TRBV6-6	.	TRBD1	TRBJ1-2	CASSWDRLDYGYTF	TGTGCCAGCAGTTGGGACAGACTCGACTATGGCTACACCTTC
TRBV11-3	few	.	TRBJ2-2	CASSLDRPGELFF	TGTGCCAGCAGCTTAGATCGGCCCGGGGAGCTGTTTTTT
TRBV7-9	few	TRBD1	TRBJ2-7	CASSSTDRGLYEQYF	TGTGCCAGCAGCTCAACGGACAGGGGGTTGTACGAGCAGTACTTC
TRBV7-3	.	TRBD2	TRBJ2-3	CASSNGLAGWQDTQYF	TGTGCCAGCAGCAACGGACTAGCGGGGTGGCAGGATACGCAGTATTTT
TRBV7-6	.	.	TRBJ2-1	CASSLEAGLWDEQFF	TGTGCCAGCAGCTTAGAGGCAGGGCTCTGGGATGAGCAGTTCTTC
TRBV7-2	many	TRBD1	TRBJ2-1	CASRTGGANNEQFF	TGTGCCAGCAGGACAGGGGGCGCAAACAATGAGCAGTTCTTC
TRBV6-1	.	TRBD1	TRBJ1-5	CASSAGTGVYSNQPQHF	TGTGCCAGCAGTGCCGGGACAGGGGTCTATAGCAATCAGCCCCAGCATTTT
TRBV5-1	few	.	TRBJ1-2	CASSPPTQGRYGYTF	TGCGCCAGCAGCCCCCCTACTCAGGGGCGCTATGGCTACACCTTC